This T cell receptor (beta chain) was recorded in a study of STAT3 mutations in large granular lymphocyte leukemia (dated by TCRdb to the late 2010s). Regarding the complete study: About half of the T-LGLL patients who underwent longitudinal sequencing carried canonical activating STAT3 mutations. Over half of the T-LGLL patients were given one or more immunosuppressive therapy regimens, and 30% to 45% of the treated patients had a hematologic response. Serial deep sequencing of TCRbeta CDR3 and STAT3 was performed in patients with T-cell large granular lymphocyte leukemia to reconstruct clonal hierarchy and dynamics. From an initial cohort of 207 LGL patients, 15 to 20 representative T-LGLL cases were selected for longitudinal TCRbeta and STAT3 sequencing. As controls within the study, two patients with natural killer LGL leukemia were also sequenced longitudinally. On average, sequencing was done at more than 3.5 time points per patient, with the number of samplings ranging from 2 to 8.

CDR1 SEHNR and CDR2 FQNEAQ were looked up in the germline V gene (reference sequence). Taken from cysteine to phenylalanine, the CDR3 has 16 residues. CDR3 DNA is the only sequence kept; it has 48 bases, read in frame from the first base. A distance of 15 bases separates the germline ends of V and J, which lose 5 bases and 0 bases respectively. Note on this clone: Its antigen is not yet known. Per-base qualities were not stored, and no clone one base away is much larger.

The same DNA, extracted from blood mononuclear cells, served for both the TCR sequencing and the STAT3 sequencing. An Illumina MiSeq was used to sequence the TCRbeta libraries, yielding an average of about 41,000 productive templates per sample. The immunoSEQ assay, which uses multiplex PCR amplification, was used to generate TCRbeta CDR3 libraries. The paper's data handling went like this. Following a previously defined approach, repertoire diversity was calculated, and values close to 0 point to extremely monoclonal samples. TCRdb carries this immuneACCESS record with in-frame sequences only. Its versions omit some clonotypes, under half of them owing to an unresolved V gene in the studies checked, with the rest unexplained. D and trimming come from the DNA, and the V and J calls and clone size come from that table. This sample has several thousand clones in its table, and about 35% of those were observed once. Approximately 17% of the sample is taken by the ten largest.

The study at large found these results: Because no samples were available when a clone first appeared, clonal expansion had to be inferred from samplings taken at other points. TCR clonotype switching after therapy was seen in about 30% of the 18 patients, with all newly emerging clones being STAT3 wild type. Dominant TCR clone burden was found to exceed STAT3 mutant burden in several patients, suggesting that STAT3 mutation arose secondarily within a pre-expanded clone. Because codominant clonotypes persisted in some patients, a small but highly pathogenic clone may have been missed. The linking of therapy response to changes in TCR clonal burden was complicated by variable intervals between samplings and differing treatment regimens. Every T-LGLL patient showed at least one immunodominant TCRbeta clonotype, and about half showed multiple immunodominant subclonotypes.

The sequence was collected from a woman in her 40s with T-cell large granular lymphocyte leukemia. Some clones in this sample may be carry-over from other donors' samples. The age is the age at diagnosis. The sequenced sample consisted of peripheral blood mononuclear cells. The chain is encoded by TRBV7-9 joined to TRBJ2-3; the D gene is unclear. The DNA sequence follows: TGTGCCAGCAGCGGCCAGGAGAGTGGGAGCACAGATACGCAGTATTTT. Translated, this is CASSGQESGSTDTQYF.